This T cell receptor beta chain emerged from a study of T-cell memory formation after mild COVID-19. Each CDR3 protein is one row after TCRdb ran MiXCR on the 5' RACE reads. The repertoire consists of about 240,000 distinct CDR3 sequences, with 8% to 10% occurring once and the leading ten covering 22%. Study results and caveats: The study found contracting CD4+ clones mainly in CM and EM and contracting CD8+ clones in EMRA.

With respect to this clonotype: Its antigen is still unknown.

The TCR was taken from a man between 18 and 35 years old who had mild COVID-19 (a few samples of this study predate the infection). Cell type and time point are not known. The sample consisted of PBMCs or a T cell subset sorted from them (not recorded which).

CDR3 nucleotides: TGTGCCAGCAGCTTGGGAGCAGGGGAGGCCCAAGAGACCCAGTACTTC. Translating gives CASSLGAGEAQETQYF. The rearrangement links TRBV9 to TRBJ2-5; possibly TRBD1 or TRBD2 for D (6 bases each). The CDR3 has 16 residues. The germline gives CDR1 SGDLS, CDR2 YYNGEE. V was cut by 4 bases and J by 1 base, with 17 bases left in between. Variable domain in full (rest from reference TRBV9 and TRBJ2-5): DSGVTQTPKHLITATGQRVTLRCSPRSGDLSVYWYQQSLDQGLQFLIQYYNGEERAKGNILERFSAQQFPDLHSELNLSSLELGDSALYFCASSLGAGEAQETQYFGPGTRLLVL.